This T cell receptor (beta chain) stems from a study of blood T cell repertoires in COVID-19. Study information: The study drew acute and convalescent COVID-19 samples from the United States, Italy and Spain. PBMCs, B-cell-depleted T cells, or T cells were the source of the cDNA or gDNA that made up the material.

V was pared by 7 bases and J by 4 bases, with 8 bases of the junction left unmatched. The length of the CDR3 is 14 residues. CDR1 SQVTM and CDR2 ANQGSEA come from the germline V gene. In the study's own analysis: Estimated nucleated cell counts came from reference gene primer amplification. The assay was immunoSEQ multiplex PCR, and TCRdb's table has in-frame clones only and misses some. V, J and clone size were drawn from that table, and D and trimming were deduced from the DNA. This repertoire shows over 300,000 clones, around 90% found once; its top ten account for 6.5% to 8%. The TCR was taken from a man aged 18 to 29 with active or convalescent COVID-19. The material sequenced was peripheral blood. The V call is TRBV29-1, the J call TRBJ2-5; 11 bases match TRBD1. CDR3 in amino acids: CSAGGQGAGETQYF. Here the CDR3 DNA reads TGCAGCGCCGGCGGACAGGGGGCTGGAGAGACCCAGTACTTC. Full variable domain (remainder filled in from reference TRBV29-1 and TRBJ2-5): SAVISQKPSRDICQRGTSLTIQCQVDSQVTMMFWYRQQPGQSLTLIATANQGSEATYESGFVIDKFPISRPNLTFSTLTVSNMSPEDSSIYLCSAGGQGAGETQYFGPGTRLLVL.